This TCR beta chain appears in the sequencing data of a study of tissue T cells after allogeneic stem cell transplantation. Regarding the study as a whole: Only a limited share of tissue TCRs appeared in blood or spleen.

Points on this clone: Its antigen remains unidentified. Genes and germline are mouse. From the germline J gene comes the end of the CDR3, since the read stops 1 residue before it.

The CDR3 is made up of 14 amino acids. Germline values: CDR1 LGHNA, CDR2 YSYQKL. V shed 0 bases and J shed 7 bases, with 7 bases lying between them. Generated by immunoSEQ multiplex PCR, the TCRdb table keeps only in-frame clones and is missing some. The table includes about 48,000 clones, roughly 73% detected once. The source of this sequence is a pool of C57BL/6 mice in good health. The chain recombines TRBV2 with TRBJ1-6; perhaps TRBD1 as D (5 bases). TRBJ1-6 is designated an ORF whose function remains uncertain. Source material: sorted cells pooled from one or two spleens. The CDR3 reads CASSQERGNSPLYF. The part of the CDR3 DNA that was read is TGTGCCAGCAGCCAAGAGCGGGGCAATTCGCCCCTCTAC.